The following is a T cell receptor (beta chain) sequence with its context. The time point here: after neoadjuvant nivolumab, at surgical resection. Unmatched junction bases numbered 9, after V lost 5 bases and J lost 2 bases. The germline V gene has CDR1 SGHVS and CDR2 FQNEAQ. The CDR3 runs to 16 residues. This entry comes from a study of neoadjuvant anti-PD-1 for oral cavity cancer. Blood libraries mostly used 450 to 550 ng genomic DNA, six replicates each. Sequenced by immunoSEQ multiplex PCR; TCRdb stores in-frame clones only, minus some. This table holds roughly 15,000 clones, roughly three quarters found once.

The V gene is TRBV7-8, the J gene TRBJ2-5; 9 positions agree with TRBD1. The TCR comes from a person between 35 and 79 years old with oral cavity squamous cell carcinoma. The specimen comprised PBMCs, sampled after nivolumab (anti-PD-1) treatment. CDR3 coding DNA: TGTGCCAGCAGCCGGCCCGGGACAGGGAGGCAAGAGACCCAGTACTTC. As protein: CASSRPGTGRQETQYF.